The sequence of this T cell receptor beta chain was determined in a study of CD8 T cells in ankylosing spondylitis. Points from the study as a whole: Clones linked to disease, bearing a CD8+ phenotype, were relatively rare in peripheral blood. For ankylosing spondylitis blood, a TCR beta motif of about eight highly homologous variants appeared characteristic. Clones tied to disease were said to be significantly enriched in matched ankylosing spondylitis synovial fluid. Certain motif variants had earlier appeared in reactive arthritis synovial fluid and blood.

CDR1 and CDR2 (germline): MGHRA, YSYEKL. The CDR3 covers 16 residues. The J segment lost 1 base and the V segment lost 2 bases, leaving 3 bases of the junction unmatched. Construction of TCR beta libraries was performed using quantitative 5'-RACE with molecular barcodes. Each CDR3 protein gets one entry after TCRdb re-called the 5' RACE reads with MiXCR. Of some 330,000 distinct CDR3 sequences in the sample, roughly 8% were seen once. The sample holds a few counts of this clonotype. Its specificity is unknown. The TCR was taken from a male donor with ankylosing spondylitis. Material: blood, either unsorted or a sorted T cell fraction (not recorded which). This chain links TRBV4-1 with TRBJ1-5; 9 bases agree with TRBD1. For the CDR3, the DNA is TGCGCCAGCAGCCAAATCGACAGGGGGAGCAATCAGCCCCAGCATTTT. It yields the protein CASSQIDRGSNQPQHF.